Below are 16 T cell receptor beta chains sequenced from a single sample in a study of shared clonotypes between healthy human individuals. Using immunoSEQ multiplex PCR, the repertoire was profiled, and TCRdb retains in-frame clones only, with some absent. The table shows some 2 million clones, with 85% to 95% occurring only once. The sample was naive CD4+ T cells sorted from blood. Subset: CD45RA+ positively selected. Every receptor here comes from a man aged 18 to 35 in good health.

The gene calls are TRBV6-1 and TRBJ1-5; D gene unclear. The CDR3 covers 13 residues. Trimming left V 5 bases short and J 1 base short, with 6 bases between. CDR1 is MNHNS, CDR2 SASEGT, per germline. CDR3 residues: CASSHKSNQPQHF. The CDR3 DNA follows: TGTGCCAGCAGTCATAAAAGCAATCAGCCCCAGCATTTT.

This clone has a single count. The V and J genes are TRBV6-5 and TRBJ1-5, with D maybe TRBD1 (5 bases). Germline CDR1 is MNHEY and CDR2 is SVGAGI. V lost 4 bases, J lost 8 bases, and 15 bases lay in between. The CDR3 covers 14 residues. The DNA of the CDR3 is TGTGCCAGCAGTTCCGGGGGAAAGGTGGAGCCCCAGCATTTT. Amino acids: CASSSGGKVEPQHF.

Turning to this clone: Other DNA sequences in this specimen translate into the identical CDR3. This chain connects TRBV30 to TRBJ2-5; weak D call: TRBD2 (5 bases). Trimming pared 0 bases from V and 0 bases from J, leaving 11 bases between. CDR1 is GTSNPN and CDR2 is SVGIG in the germline V gene (reference sequence). This CDR3 spans 15 amino acids. Here the CDR3 reads CAWSVRGWYQETQYF. CDR3 DNA sequence: TGTGCCTGGAGTGTCCGGGGTTGGTACCAAGAGACCCAGTACTTC.

J is TRBJ1-2 and V is TRBV28; D possibly corresponds to TRBD1 (5 bases). CDR3 length: 14 amino acids. CDR1 MDHEN and CDR2 SYDVKM come from the germline V gene. The germline V and J ends were trimmed by 2 bases and 4 bases, with 11 bases remaining between them. The CDR3: CASSLSQGVYGYTF. DNA of the CDR3: TGTGCCAGCAGTTTAAGTCAGGGAGTCTATGGCTACACCTTC.

This clone is a singleton in its sample. The V and J genes are TRBV6-6 and TRBJ2-3; 7 nucleotides agree with TRBD2. J gave up 0 bases and V 4 bases, and 7 bases lay outside the gene matches. Germline assignment: CDR1 MNHNY and CDR2 SVGAGI (reference sequence). CDR3 length: 16 amino acids. CDR3 coding DNA: TGTGCCAGCAGTTCCCCTAGCGGTTCTAGCACAGATACGCAGTATTTT. As protein: CASSSPSGSSTDTQYF.

The chain is built from TRBV19 and TRBJ2-5, with 13 bases aligning to TRBD2. V lost 9 bases, J lost 5 bases, and 9 bases stayed unmatched. This CDR3 is built from 15 residues. In germline, CDR1 is LNHDA, CDR2 SQIVND (reference sequence). CDR3 region: CASRTSGGLGETQYF. Here the CDR3 DNA reads TGTGCCAGCCGGACTAGCGGGGGCCTCGGGGAGACCCAGTACTTC. The whole variable domain, remainder taken from reference TRBV19 and TRBJ2-5, is DGGITQSPKYLFRKEGQNVTLSCEQNLNHDAMYWYRQDPGQGLRLIYYSQIVNDFQKGDIAEGYSVSREKKESFPLTVTSAQKNPTAFYLCASRTSGGLGETQYFGPGTRLLVL.

V usage is TRBV9 and J usage is TRBJ2-2, with D perhaps TRBD1 (5 bases). Germline V gene lookup returns CDR1 SGDLS and CDR2 YYNGEE. This CDR3 has 16 amino acids. Trimming cost V 0 bases and J 2 bases, with 11 bases left between them. CDR3 sequence: CASSVEGAINTGELFF. DNA of the CDR3: TGTGCCAGCAGCGTAGAAGGGGCCATTAACACCGGGGAGCTGTTTTTT.

The chain joins TRBV7-9 to TRBJ1-4, with a tentative D call TRBD1 (5 bases). Trimming cost V 3 bases and J 0 bases, with 17 bases left between them. CDR1 and CDR2 from the germline V gene are SEHNR and FQNEAQ (reference sequence). CDR3 size: 18 residues. DNA of the CDR3: TGTGCCAGCAGCTTTTCTTCGGGGCAAGAAGCAACTAATGAAAAACTGTTTTTT. Its translation: CASSFSSGQEATNEKLFF.

The J gene is TRBJ2-7, the V gene TRBV12-5; D is ambiguous. The germline CDR1 and CDR2 sequences are LGHNT and FRNRAP. V was clipped by 2 bases and J by 9 bases, with 11 bases between them. The CDR3 loop spans 12 amino acids. CDR3 residues: CASGLSLGWQYF. The CDR3 DNA reads TGTGCTAGTGGTTTGTCTCTAGGGTGGCAGTACTTC.

V is TRBV5-1 and J is TRBJ2-1, with 8 nucleotides matching TRBD1. Losses at the gene ends were 2 bases for V and 4 bases for J; bases not matched to a gene: 5. This CDR3 spans 15 amino acids. Germline CDR1 is SGHRS and CDR2 is YFSETQ. For the CDR3, the DNA is TGCGCCAGCAGCTTTCTACAGGGGGGATACAATGAGCAGTTCTTC. This sequence encodes CASSFLQGGYNEQFF.

The chain carries TRBV4-1 and TRBJ2-6; D is ambiguous. CDR3 length: 16 amino acids. CDR1 is MGHRA and CDR2 is YSYEKL in the germline V gene. Deletions cut 4 bases from V and 1 base from J, with 11 bases between. CDR3 in amino acids: CASSPHRLSGANVLTF. CDR3 nucleotides: TGCGCCAGCAGCCCCCACCGGTTATCTGGGGCCAACGTCCTGACTTTC.

The chain recombines TRBV6-5 with TRBJ1-1; D perhaps matches TRBD1 (6 bases). V was clipped by 5 bases and J by 0 bases, with 13 bases between them. There are 15 residues in the CDR3. Germline CDR1 is MNHEY and CDR2 is SVGAGI. The CDR3 loop is CASSRDRYMNTEAFF. DNA of the CDR3: TGTGCCAGCAGTCGTGACAGGTATATGAACACTGAAGCTTTCTTT.

V and J are TRBV19 and TRBJ2-3; D gene unclear. V lost 4 bases to trimming and J lost 2 bases, with 13 bases between them. The CDR3 length is 15 residues. Germline V CDR1 and CDR2: LNHDA, SQIVND (reference sequence). The CDR3 coding sequence is TGTGCCAGTAGTACGGCCCGTTTATTCACAGATACGCAGTATTTT. Translation: CASSTARLFTDTQYF.

This chain joins TRBV5-4 and TRBJ2-1, with D uncertain. This CDR3 has 13 amino acids. V lost 3 bases, J lost 6 bases, and 10 bases lay in between. Germline V gene lookup returns CDR1 SGHNT and CDR2 YYREEE (reference sequence). The chain's CDR3 is CASSSTERNEQFF. CDR3 sequence (DNA): TGTGCCAGCAGCTCAACCGAGCGCAATGAGCAGTTCTTC.

V is TRBV4-3 and J is TRBJ2-1, with D possibly matching TRBD2 (6 bases). The ends were cut back, 4 bases at V and 9 bases at J, with 16 bases in the middle. The CDR3 spans 14 residues. From germline, CDR1 is LGHNA and CDR2 YSLEER. CDR3 in amino acids: CASSLDGGWGEQFF. The CDR3 nucleotides are TGCGCCAGCAGCCTCGACGGGGGATGGGGTGAGCAGTTCTTC.

V and J are TRBV7-2 and TRBJ2-4; tentatively, D is TRBD2 (5 bases). The CDR3 sequence is 16 residues long. CDR1 is SGHTA, CDR2 FQGNSA, per germline. Trimming took 1 base from V and 0 from J, leaving 10 bases between them. The chain's CDR3 is CASSLESGSAKNIQYF. Here the CDR3 DNA reads TGTGCCAGCAGCTTAGAAAGCGGATCAGCCAAAAACATTCAGTACTTC.